This T cell receptor beta chain comes out of a study of spatial heterogeneity in lung cancer. TCRdb reanalysed the 5' RACE reads using MiXCR and keeps one entry per CDR3 protein. Altogether tens of thousands of distinct CDR3 sequences are present, approximately 20% being singletons, with the ten largest covering 5% to 7.5%. In its sample, this clonotype was seen a few times. Sample time point: sample taken at primary tumor resection. Whole RNA, which was extracted from tumor, nontumor lung tissue or frozen PBMC, was sequenced without any cell sorting. The CDR3 runs 17 residues. Trimming shortened V by 0 bases and J by 5 bases, and 16 bases separated the two germline ends. Germline loops: CDR1 SGHVS, CDR2 FQNEAQ.

The sample here was PBMCs, taken at surgery. This chain connects TRBV7-8 to TRBJ2-2; D call uncertain. This sequence was found in a male donor with early-stage non-small cell lung cancer. The CDR3 bases are TGTGCCAGCAGCTTAGCGCTGGCAGCGTATTCGACCGGGGAGCTGTTTTTT. Residues: CASSLALAAYSTGELFF.